A single T cell receptor (beta chain) is shown here with its context. This clonotype turned up a few times. Its target antigen remains unknown. No much larger clonotype is one base removed from it; base qualities were not supplied. Sequencing was performed on an Illumina NovaSeq 6000. Using 5'RACE with constant-segment primers, TCRalpha and TCRbeta cDNA libraries were constructed, with sample barcodes and unique molecular identifiers added in the process. RNA was extracted from every sample with Trizol reagent. Amplification of the libraries took two PCR steps, and the second step added a second sample barcode plus Illumina TruSeq adapters. The libraries were sequenced on an Illumina NovaSeq using 2 x 150 bp paired-end reads. For the original study's pipeline: Demultiplexing of reads and collapsing into UMI-guided consensus sequences were performed with migec v1.2.7. Using mixcr v2.1.11, UMI consensuses were aligned to TRA and TRB V and J templates and then assembled into clonotypes. A clonotype was counted as expanded or contracted only when both edgeR and NoisET called the clonotype significant, with the noise models trained on biological replicates. edgeR calls used a false discovery rate-adjusted p below 0.01 and a log2 fold-change threshold of 1. As an exploratory analysis of dynamics, PCA with hierarchical clustering was applied to max-normalized trajectories of the 1000 most abundant clonotypes. The CD4 or CD8 phenotype of responding clones was assigned using the separately sequenced CD4+ and CD8+ repertoires. TCRdb reprocessed the public reads (quality trimming at Q25 with fastp, clone calling with MiXCR) and kept in-frame beta chains. Identical CDR3 proteins give one entry, which carries the most common genes and DNA. TCRdb's processing, not the authors', yielded these V and J calls. The sample table contains hundreds of thousands of distinct CDR3 sequences; only one count was recorded for roughly 21% of them. The ten largest clonotypes hold under 25% of the sample.

The data originate from a study of T-cell memory formation after mild COVID-19 (dated by TCRdb to the early 2020s). For context, the study as a whole: TCR sequence clusters from the two donors were largely donor specific. In two donors, T-cell clones that expanded and contracted after mild COVID-19 were followed by sequencing TCRalpha and TCRbeta repertoires longitudinally. Two young, previously healthy adult volunteers, one female and one male, were included in the cohort.

Reading the germline V gene gives CDR1 SQVTM and CDR2 ANQGSEA. The CDR3 sequence holds 14 residues, the cysteine and phenylalanine included. Only CDR3 DNA is held: 42 bases, read in frame from base 1. V is pruned by 4 bases and J by 3 bases, leaving 6 bases of the junction without a gene match. Here is what the overall study found, with its caveats: Contracting CD4+ clones appeared mostly in the CM and EM memory subsets, whereas CD8+ clones were enriched in EMRA. From day 15 to 85, contracting clones showed balanced CD4/CD8 phenotypes, whereas a second wave of clones that expanded from day 15 to 37 leaned towards CD4+. Some responding clones were found in pre-infection memory, which suggests that pre-existing cross-reactive memory T cells took part in the SARS-CoV-2 response. Whether the second-wave clones peaking on day 37 were SARS-CoV-2 specific was not confirmed. Only a couple of mild cases were covered by the study, and larger cohorts that include severe cases with pre-infection samples were considered necessary.

Ficoll-Paque density gradient centrifugation was used to isolate PBMCs. The TCR comes from a man aged 18-30 years who had mild COVID-19 (a few samples of this study predate the infection). The sample titles of this study are shuffled in the database, so cell type and time point are left out; the donor was told from shared clones. This chain joins TRBV29-1 to TRBJ2-7, with TRBD1 identical over 10 junction bases. What was sequenced was PBMCs or a T cell subset sorted from them (not recorded which). The CDR3 region has the sequence CSVGGGQGNYEQYF. DNA sequence: TGCAGCGTTGGGGGGGGACAGGGGAACTACGAGCAGTACTTC.